The following is a T cell receptor (beta chain) sequence with its context. These data belong to a study of blood T cell repertoires in COVID-19. Across the study: COVID-19 samples from acute and convalescent phases originated in the United States, Italy and Spain. Sources were T cells, B-cell-depleted T cells, or PBMCs; the material itself was cDNA or gDNA.

With 6 bases removed from V and 3 bases from J, the gap between germline ends came to 18 bases. This CDR3 is built from 16 residues. Germline loops: CDR1 MGHRA, CDR2 YSYEKL. Some clones are missing from TCRdb's copy, which holds only in-frame ones; the method was immunoSEQ multiplex PCR. The sample has 99,000 or so clones; around 81% are singletons. V usage is TRBV4-1 and J usage is TRBJ1-3; weak D call: TRBD1 (6 bases). The sample comprised peripheral blood. The source is a woman aged 70-85 years with acute or convalescent COVID-19. CDR3 coding DNA: TGCGCCAGCAGACCACAGGACAGCACCTTTGGAAACACCATATATTTT. It specifies CASRPQDSTFGNTIYF.